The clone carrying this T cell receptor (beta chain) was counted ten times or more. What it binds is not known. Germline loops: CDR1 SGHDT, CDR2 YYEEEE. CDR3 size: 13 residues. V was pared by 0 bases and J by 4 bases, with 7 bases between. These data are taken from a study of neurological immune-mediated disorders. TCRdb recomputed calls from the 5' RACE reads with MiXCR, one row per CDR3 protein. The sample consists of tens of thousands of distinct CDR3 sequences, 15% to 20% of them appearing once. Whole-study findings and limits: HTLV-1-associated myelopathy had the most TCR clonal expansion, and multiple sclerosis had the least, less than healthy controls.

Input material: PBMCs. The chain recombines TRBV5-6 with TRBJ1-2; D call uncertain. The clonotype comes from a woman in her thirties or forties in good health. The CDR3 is CASSLVRGYGYTF. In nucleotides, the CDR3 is TGTGCCAGCAGCTTGGTGCGGGGCTATGGCTACACCTTC. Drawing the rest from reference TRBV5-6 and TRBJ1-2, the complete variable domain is DAGVTQSPTHLIKTRGQQVTLRCSPKSGHDTVSWYQQALGQGPQFIFQYYEEEERQRGNFPDRFSGHQFPNYSSELNVNALLLGDSALYLCASSLVRGYGYTFGSGTRLTVV.